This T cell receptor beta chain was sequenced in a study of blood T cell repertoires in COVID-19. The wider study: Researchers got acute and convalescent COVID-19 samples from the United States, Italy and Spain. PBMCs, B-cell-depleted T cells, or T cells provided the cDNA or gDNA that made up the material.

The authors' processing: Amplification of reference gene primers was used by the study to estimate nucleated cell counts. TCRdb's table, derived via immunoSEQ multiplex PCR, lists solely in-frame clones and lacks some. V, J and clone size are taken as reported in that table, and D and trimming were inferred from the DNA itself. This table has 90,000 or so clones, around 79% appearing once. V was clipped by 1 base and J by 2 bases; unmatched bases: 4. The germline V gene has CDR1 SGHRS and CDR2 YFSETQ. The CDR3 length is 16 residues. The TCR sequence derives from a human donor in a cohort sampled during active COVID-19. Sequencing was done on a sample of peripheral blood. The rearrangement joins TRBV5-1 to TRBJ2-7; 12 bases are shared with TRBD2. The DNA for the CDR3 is TGCGCCAGCAGCTTGTTCCTAGCGGGAGGGCCCTACGAGCAGTACTTC. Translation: CASSLFLAGGPYEQYF.